These 13 T cell receptor beta chains originate from one sample sequenced in a study of PD-1 blockade in mismatch repair-deficient tumors. Generated by immunoSEQ multiplex PCR, the TCRdb table keeps only in-frame clones and is missing some. Of roughly 130,000 clones listed, more than 70% were seen once; the top ten hold roughly 12%. The starting material was peripheral blood, obtained approximately 72 weeks after starting pembrolizumab. Receptors were obtained from an adult with mismatch repair-deficient cancer.

J is TRBJ2-7 and V is TRBV7-2; 14 bases line up with TRBD2. The CDR3 has 16 amino acids. Germline CDR1 reads SGHTA; CDR2 reads FQGNSA. V shed 3 bases, J shed 3 bases, and the junction held 4 bases outside the gene matches. As DNA, the CDR3 is TGTGCCAGCAGCTTGGAGGGGACTAGCGGGGGCTACGAGCAGTACTTC. Encoded protein: CASSLEGTSGGYEQYF.

The V call is TRBV4-1, the J call TRBJ2-7, with 9 bases fitting TRBD2. The germline V gene has CDR1 MGHRA and CDR2 YSYEKL. The CDR3 length is 16 residues. V shed 5 bases, J shed 2 bases, and the junction held 10 bases outside the gene matches. CDR3 amino acids: CASSGTGLAETYEQYF. The CDR3 bases are TGCGCCAGCAGCGGAACGGGACTAGCCGAAACCTACGAGCAGTACTTC.

A single count supports this clone. The chain links TRBV6-5 to TRBJ1-4; perhaps TRBD1 as D (6 bases). This CDR3 has 14 residues. V lost 2 bases and J 4 bases, leaving 8 bases between the germline ends. Germline CDR1 MNHEY, CDR2 SVGAGI. Here the CDR3 reads CASSYRGHNEKLFF. The CDR3, as DNA: TGTGCCAGCAGTTACAGGGGACATAATGAAAAACTGTTTTTT.

The table lists this clone with a count of one. The chain has TRBV18 and TRBJ2-3; D is uncertain. Trimming shortened V by 0 bases and J by 0 bases, and 13 bases separated the two germline ends. Germline-derived CDR1 and CDR2 are KGHSH and LQKENI. The CDR3 totals 17 residues. The CDR3 coding sequence is TGTGCCAGCTCACCACCCTTGGTAGGGAAAAGCACAGATACGCAGTATTTT. It yields the protein CASSPPLVGKSTDTQYF.

The CDR3: CASSPYRTDTQYF. The CDR3 region has the DNA TGCGCCAGCAGCCCCTATCGCACAGATACGCAGTATTTT. V is TRBV4-1 and J is TRBJ2-3; no definite D call. This CDR3 has 13 amino acids. Looked up from germline, CDR1 is MGHRA and CDR2 is YSYEKL. The V and J ends lost 4 bases and 1 base respectively, with 6 bases between them.

This rearrangement joins TRBV27 to TRBJ1-1; D gene ambiguous. The V end lost 3 bases, the J end lost 7 bases, and 9 bases lay between the germline ends. The CDR3 loop spans 12 amino acids. Germline V gene lookup returns CDR1 MNHEY and CDR2 SMNVEV (reference sequence). The CDR3 DNA reads TGTGCCAGCAGTTTGGGCGGGCGTGAAGCTTTCTTT. This encodes CASSLGGREAFF.

The chain joins TRBV29-1 to TRBJ2-3; 11 nucleotides agree with TRBD2. The CDR3 consists of 14 residues. V shed 7 bases and J 5 bases; nucleotides not matched to a gene: 8. The V gene's germline CDR1 is SQVTM and CDR2 ANQGSEA. The CDR3 nucleotides read TGCAGCGCCCATAGCGGGAGGGCTATAGATACGCAGTATTTT. It is translated as CSAHSGRAIDTQYF.

The genes are TRBV4-1 and TRBJ2-7, with 7 bases lining up with TRBD2. The J segment lost 3 bases and the V segment lost 0 bases, leaving 5 bases of the junction unmatched. The CDR3 contains 15 residues. Germline CDR1 MGHRA, CDR2 YSYEKL. The CDR3 protein is CASSQEAASGYEQYF. The CDR3 DNA follows: TGCGCCAGCAGCCAAGAAGCGGCTAGCGGCTACGAGCAGTACTTC.

The CDR3 spells CASSQDGWGNEQFF. Written as DNA, the CDR3 is TGCGCCAGCAGCCAGGATGGATGGGGCAATGAGCAGTTCTTC. The chain recombines TRBV4-3 with TRBJ2-1; D is undetermined. With 3 bases removed from V and 6 bases from J, the gap between germline ends came to 12 bases. Germline loops: CDR1 LGHNA, CDR2 YSLEER. The CDR3 covers 14 residues.

This chain connects TRBV7-9 to TRBJ2-2; 7 bases are shared with TRBD1. The germline gives CDR1 SEHNR, CDR2 FQNEAQ (reference sequence). The junction had 10 bases not matched to a gene; V was cut back by 2 bases and J by 13 bases. The CDR3 spans 14 residues. CDR3: CASSLRTGEGRLFF. CDR3 nucleotides: TGTGCCAGCAGCTTACGTACAGGGGAAGGTCGGCTGTTTTTT.

The chain links TRBV4-3 to TRBJ2-1; TRBD2 is a possible D gene (6 bases). V lost 1 base and J lost 4, with 14 bases in between. CDR3 length equals 16 residues. The V gene's germline CDR1 is LGHNA and CDR2 YSLEER. The CDR3 bases are TGCGCCAGCAGCCAAGTTGGGCTAGCGAGGTACAATGAGCAGTTCTTC. It codes for CASSQVGLARYNEQFF.

The rearrangement links TRBV7-8 to TRBJ2-5; 7 nucleotides match TRBD1. This CDR3 is 16 amino acids long. After removal of 3 bases from V and 2 bases from J, the junction contained 9 bases not matched to a gene. From germline, CDR1 is SGHVS and CDR2 FQNEAQ. CDR3 in DNA: TGTGCCAGCAGCTTCCACAGGGGATATTTGCAAGAGACCCAGTACTTC. It translates to CASSFHRGYLQETQYF. The whole variable domain, remainder taken from reference TRBV7-8 and TRBJ2-5, is GAGVSQSPRYKVAKRGQDVALRCDPISGHVSLFWYQQALGQGPEFLTYFQNEAQLDKSGLPSDRFFAERPEGSVSTLKIQRTQQEDSAVYLCASSFHRGYLQETQYFGPGTRLLVL.

The chain carries TRBV27 and TRBJ2-3; TRBD1 is a possible D gene (6 bases). Trimming stripped 3 bases from V and 2 bases from J, with 15 bases between. Germline-derived CDR1 and CDR2 are MNHEY and SMNVEV (reference sequence). The CDR3 has 16 residues. CDR3 in amino acids: CASSLGAGASTDTQYF. As DNA, the CDR3 is TGTGCCAGCAGTTTGGGGGCAGGGGCTTCCACAGATACGCAGTATTTT.